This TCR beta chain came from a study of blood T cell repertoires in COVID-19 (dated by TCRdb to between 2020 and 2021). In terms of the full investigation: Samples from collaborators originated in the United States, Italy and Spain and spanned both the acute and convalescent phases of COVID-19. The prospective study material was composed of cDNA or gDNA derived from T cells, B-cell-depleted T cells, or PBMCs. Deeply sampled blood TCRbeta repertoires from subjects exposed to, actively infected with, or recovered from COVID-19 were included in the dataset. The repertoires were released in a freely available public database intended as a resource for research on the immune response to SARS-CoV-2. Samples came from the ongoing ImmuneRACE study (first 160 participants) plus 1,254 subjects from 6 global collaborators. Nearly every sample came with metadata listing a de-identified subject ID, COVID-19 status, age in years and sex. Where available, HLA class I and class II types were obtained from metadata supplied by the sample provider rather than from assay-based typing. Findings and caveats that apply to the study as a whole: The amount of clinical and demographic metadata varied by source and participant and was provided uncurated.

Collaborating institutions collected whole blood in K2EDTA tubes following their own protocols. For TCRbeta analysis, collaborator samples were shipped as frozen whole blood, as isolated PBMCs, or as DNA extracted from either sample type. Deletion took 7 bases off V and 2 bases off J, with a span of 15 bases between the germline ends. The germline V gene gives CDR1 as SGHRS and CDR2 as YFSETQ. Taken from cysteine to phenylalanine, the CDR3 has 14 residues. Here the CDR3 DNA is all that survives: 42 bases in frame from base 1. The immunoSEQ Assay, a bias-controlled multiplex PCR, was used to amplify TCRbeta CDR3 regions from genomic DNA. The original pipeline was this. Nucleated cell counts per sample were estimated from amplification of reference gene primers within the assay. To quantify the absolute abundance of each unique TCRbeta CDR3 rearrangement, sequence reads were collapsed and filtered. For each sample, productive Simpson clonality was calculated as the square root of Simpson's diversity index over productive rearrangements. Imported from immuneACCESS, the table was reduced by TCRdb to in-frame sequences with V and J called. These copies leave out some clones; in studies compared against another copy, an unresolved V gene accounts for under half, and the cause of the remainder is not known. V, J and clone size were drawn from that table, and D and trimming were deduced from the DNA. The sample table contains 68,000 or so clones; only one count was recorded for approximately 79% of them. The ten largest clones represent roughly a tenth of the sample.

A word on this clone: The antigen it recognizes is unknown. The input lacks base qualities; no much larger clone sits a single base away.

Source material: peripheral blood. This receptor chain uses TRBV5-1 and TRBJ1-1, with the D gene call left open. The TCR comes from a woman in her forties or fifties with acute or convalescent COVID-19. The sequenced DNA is TGCGCCAGCGCCCTCTCCCCTGGCAACACTGAAGCTTTCTTT. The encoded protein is CASALSPGNTEAFF.